This TCR beta chain is drawn from a study of cytomegalovirus exposure and HLA in healthy donors. This CDR3 is built from 16 residues. Germline V gives CDR1 MNHEY, CDR2 SMNVEV (reference sequence). With 0 bases removed from V and 0 bases from J, the gap between germline ends came to 12 bases. This clone occurred once. The PCR ran on 60 Vbeta and 13 Jbeta primers. Clones were sequenced by immunoSEQ multiplex PCR, and TCRdb holds only the in-frame ones, with some missing. The sample lists fewer than 180,000 clones; around 79% were seen once. The origin of this receptor is a human donor in good health. The sequencing input was PBMCs. The chain joins TRBV27 to TRBJ2-7; tentatively, D is TRBD1 (6 bases). The CDR3 DNA follows: TGTGCCAGCAGTTTATCGCAGGGGCTGACCTCCTACGAGCAGTACTTC. The encoded protein is CASSLSQGLTSYEQYF.